This TCR beta chain comes out of a study of T cells in narcolepsy. Overall study context: Donors had narcolepsy type 1 or type 2, or were healthy controls. Broader study findings: Some memory CD4+ repertoires had no autoreactive clone sequences.

Data came from immunoSEQ multiplex PCR; TCRdb stores just in-frame clones and leaves some out. The sample carries 20,000 to 25,000 clones, roughly nine tenths recorded once. The ends lost 5 bases at V and 5 bases at J; junction bases unmatched: 13. Germline V CDR1 and CDR2: LNHNV, YYDKDF (reference sequence). The CDR3 contains 17 residues. The table lists this clone with a few counts. As yet, its antigen is unknown. Other DNA sequences in this specimen translate into the identical CDR3. Input material: CD45RA- memory CD4+ T cells from PBMCs. The origin of this receptor is a human donor with narcolepsy. The chain recombines TRBV15 with TRBJ1-1; 11 bases match TRBD1. CDR3 loop: CATSSGVGTGGRTEAFF. CDR3 DNA: TGTGCCACCAGCTCGGGGGTAGGGACAGGGGGTCGGACTGAAGCTTTCTTT.